This is a list of T cell receptor beta chains from one sample in a study of graft-versus-host responses after intestinal transplantation. Their specific antigens are unknown. TCRdb's copy holds only in-frame clones and misses some; the assay was immunoSEQ multiplex PCR. The table includes tens of thousands of clones, roughly 87% detected once. Sequencing used unstimulated CD4+ T cells sorted from spleen or lymph node cells, obtained before intestinal transplant. The source is a human donor who received an intestinal transplant. Both conserved end residues are part of each CDR3. D genes are given only for firm matches. Expanded clones get a size class; other rows say once, few or many, or leave the size out.

j_call d_call v_call clone_size cdr3_nt cdr3_aa
TRBJ1-5 NA TRBV19 once TGTGCCAGTAGTGTACAGGGTGGTCAGCCCCAGCATTTT CASSVQGGQPQHF
TRBJ2-2 NA TRBV5-1 NA TGCGCCAGCAGCTCCACCTCTATATCCACCGGGGAGCTGTTTTTT CASSSTSISTGELFF
TRBJ1-4 TRBD1 TRBV5-8 NA TGTGCCAGCAGCACCGGAGGTTGGGACAGGGGATCTGAAAAACTGTTTTTT CASSTGGWDRGSEKLFF
TRBJ2-2 NA TRBV7-7 NA TGTGCTAGCAGCTTAGCGTTAGGGGCGGGGGAGCTGTTTTTT CASSLALGAGELFF
TRBJ2-3 TRBD2 TRBV7-3 NA TGTGCCAGCAGCTCCCTAGCGGGAGCAGATACGCAGTATTTT CASSSLAGADTQYF
TRBJ2-7 NA TRBV28 NA TGTGCCAGCCGGGACCGCGTCTACGAGCAGTACTTC CASRDRVYEQYF
TRBJ1-1 NA TRBV4-1 NA TGCGCCAGCAGCCCACAGGTACTCATGAACACTGAAGCTTTCTTT CASSPQVLMNTEAFF
TRBJ2-3 TRBD2 TRBV6-1 few TGTGCCAGCAGTGAGGCAACTAGCGGGGTAGATACGCAGTATTTT CASSEATSGVDTQYF
TRBJ1-3 TRBD1 TRBV5-1 once TGCGCCAGCAGCGGGCAGCTCGGACAGGGGGCCGGAAACACCATATATTTT CASSGQLGQGAGNTIYF
TRBJ1-3 NA TRBV6-1 NA TGTGCCAGCCATGCAGGGGTCGGAAACACCATATATTTT CASHAGVGNTIYF
TRBJ2-5 TRBD2 TRBV5-1 NA TGCGCCAGCAGTCCTGGGGGACTAGCCGGCTCCCAAGAGACCCAGTACTTC CASSPGGLAGSQETQYF
TRBJ2-3 NA TRBV18 once TGTGCCAGCTCACCAGGGGTCACAGATACGCAGTATTTT CASSPGVTDTQYF
TRBJ1-3 NA TRBV4-2 NA TGTGCCAGCAGCCAAGACTTCCGCGTGGGGGCTGGAAACACCATATATTTT CASSQDFRVGAGNTIYF
TRBJ2-2 TRBD1 TRBV7-9 NA TGTGCCAGCAGCGCCGGGACAGGGCACCTTGGGGTGTTTTTT CASSAGTGHLGVFF
TRBJ2-7 TRBD2 TRBV6-5 few TGTGCCAGCAGCCTCGAGCGGGGCGAGCAGTACTTC CASSLERGEQYF
TRBJ2-5 NA TRBV5-4 NA TGTGCCAGCAGTGGACAGGGCCGGGGGGCCCAGTACTTC CASSGQGRGAQYF
TRBJ2-1 TRBD1 TRBV2 NA TGTGCCAGCAGATTCGGATCCGGGACAGGGCGTTACAATGAGCAGTTCTTC CASRFGSGTGRYNEQFF
TRBJ2-7 TRBD1 TRBV6-7 NA TGTGCCAGCAGTTGGGACAGCTCCTACGAGCAGTACTTC CASSWDSSYEQYF
TRBJ1-5 NA TRBV10-3 NA TGTGCCATCAGTCGGGAGGGAGGCGGTCAGCCCCAGCATTTT CAISREGGGQPQHF
TRBJ2-7 NA TRBV7-3 NA TGTGCCAGCAGCTTAACGCCGGGACAACAAGAGCAGTACTTC CASSLTPGQQEQYF
TRBJ2-3 NA TRBV5-1 NA TGCGCCAGCAGCTTGCAGTGGGGCCAGGTTGACGATACGCAGTATTTT CASSLQWGQVDDTQYF
TRBJ2-7 NA TRBV5-4 NA TGTGCCAGCAGCTTGGGCTACGAGCAGTACTTC CASSLGYEQYF
TRBJ2-7 NA TRBV27 NA TGTGCCAGCAGTCCCGACCCTAGAAGGAAATACTACGAGCAGTACTTC CASSPDPRRKYYEQYF
TRBJ2-5 NA TRBV28 NA TGTGCCAGCAGTTTTCGGAGGGTCCAAGAGACCCAGTACTTC CASSFRRVQETQYF
TRBJ2-7 NA TRBV5-1 NA TGCGCCAGCAGCCCTCACCCCCAGGGGATCTACGAGCAGTACTTC CASSPHPQGIYEQYF